Sequencing of this TCR beta chain was carried out in a study of sequential checkpoint blockade in melanoma. The CDR3 has 16 residues. V lost 3 bases and J 0 bases, leaving 13 bases between the germline ends. Looked up from germline, CDR1 is SEHNR and CDR2 is FQNEAQ (reference sequence). The treatment is: randomized to nivolumab then ipilimumab (arm A) or the reverse (arm B). PBMC sorting kept live CD3+CD8+ cells without CD19 or CD56. Profiling relied on immunoSEQ multiplex PCR, and the TCRdb table lists in-frame clones only, not all of them. The sample shows roughly 30,000 clones, over 80% of them seen only once.

The receptor was derived from a human donor with melanoma. V gene TRBV7-9 combines with J gene TRBJ2-3, with D uncertain. The source material was CD8+ T cells sorted from blood (inferred from file names), sampled from a patient given nivolumab and ipilimumab in sequence. CDR3 sequence reads: CASSFVLTGSTDTQYF. The CDR3 DNA sequence: TGTGCCAGCAGCTTCGTTTTAACCGGGAGCACAGATACGCAGTATTTT.